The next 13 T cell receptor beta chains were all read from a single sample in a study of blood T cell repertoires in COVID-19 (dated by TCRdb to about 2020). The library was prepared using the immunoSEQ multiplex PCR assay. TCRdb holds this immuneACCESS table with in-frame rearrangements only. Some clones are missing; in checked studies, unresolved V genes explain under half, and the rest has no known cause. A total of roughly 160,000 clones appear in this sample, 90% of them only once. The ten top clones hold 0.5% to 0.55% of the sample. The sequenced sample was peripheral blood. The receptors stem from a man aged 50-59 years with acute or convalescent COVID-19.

CDR3 nucleotide sequence: TGTGCCAGCAGCTTAAAATCAGGGCAGGCCTCTGGAAACACCATATATTTT. It codes for CASSLKSGQASGNTIYF. This chain connects TRBV7-2 to TRBJ1-3, with D perhaps TRBD1 (5 bases). The ends were cut back, 2 bases at V and 0 bases at J, with 14 bases in the middle. CDR3 length: 17 residues. Germline lookup yields CDR1 SGHTA and CDR2 FQGNSA.

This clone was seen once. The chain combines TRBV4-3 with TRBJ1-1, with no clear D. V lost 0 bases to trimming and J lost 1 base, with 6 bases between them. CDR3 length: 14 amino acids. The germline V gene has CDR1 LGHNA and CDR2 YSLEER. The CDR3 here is CASSQEWRNTEAFF. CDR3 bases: TGCGCCAGCAGCCAAGAGTGGAGGAACACTGAAGCTTTCTTT.

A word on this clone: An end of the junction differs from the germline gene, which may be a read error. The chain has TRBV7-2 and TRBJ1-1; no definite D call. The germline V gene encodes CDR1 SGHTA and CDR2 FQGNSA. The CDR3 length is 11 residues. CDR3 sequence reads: CASSLAPGAFF. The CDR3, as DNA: TGTGCCAGCAGCCTAGCCCCAGGAGCTTTCTTT.

The DNA of the CDR3 is TGTGCCAGCAGTTTATCTAGCGGACCTAGAAAGTACTTC. Translated, it gives CASSLSSGPRKYF. The genes are TRBV12-3 or TRBV12-4 and TRBJ2-7; 7 bases fit TRBD2. The CDR3 consists of 13 residues. Losses at the gene ends were 2 bases for V and 11 bases for J; bases not matched to a gene: 9.

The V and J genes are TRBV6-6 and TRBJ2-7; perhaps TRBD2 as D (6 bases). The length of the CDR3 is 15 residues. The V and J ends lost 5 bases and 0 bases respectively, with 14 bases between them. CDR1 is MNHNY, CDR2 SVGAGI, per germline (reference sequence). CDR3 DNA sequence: TGTGCCAGCAGTAGGACCCGGGGGAGCTCCTACGAGCAGTACTTC. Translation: CASSRTRGSSYEQYF.

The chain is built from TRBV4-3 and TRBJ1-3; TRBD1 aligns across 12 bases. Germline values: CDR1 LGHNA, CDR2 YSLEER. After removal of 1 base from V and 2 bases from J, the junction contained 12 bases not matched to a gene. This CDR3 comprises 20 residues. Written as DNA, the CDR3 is TGCGCCAGCAGCCAAGTCATAGGGAGGGGACAGGGGGCGACTGGAAACACCATATATTTT. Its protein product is CASSQVIGRGQGATGNTIYF.

The CDR3 loop reads CASRRSPSLNYGYTF. Written as DNA, the CDR3 is TGTGCCAGCAGGCGTTCCCCCTCGCTCAACTATGGCTACACCTTC. This chain connects TRBV2 to TRBJ1-2; D gene uncertain. Germline V gene lookup returns CDR1 SNHLY and CDR2 FYNNEI. The CDR3 runs to 15 residues. The V gene lost 6 bases and the J gene lost 2 bases, with 16 bases spanning the gap.

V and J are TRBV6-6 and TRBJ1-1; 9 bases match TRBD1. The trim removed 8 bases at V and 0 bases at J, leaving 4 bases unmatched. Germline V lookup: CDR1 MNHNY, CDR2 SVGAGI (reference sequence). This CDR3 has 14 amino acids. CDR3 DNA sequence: TGTGCCAGCCGACAGGGGGGCGTGAACACTGAAGCTTTCTTT. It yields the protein CASRQGGVNTEAFF.

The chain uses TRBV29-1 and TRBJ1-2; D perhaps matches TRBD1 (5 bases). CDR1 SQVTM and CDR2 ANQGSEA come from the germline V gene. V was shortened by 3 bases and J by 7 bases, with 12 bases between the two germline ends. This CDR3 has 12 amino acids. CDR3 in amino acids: CSVDAGTFGYTF. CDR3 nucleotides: TGCAGCGTTGATGCGGGGACGTTTGGCTACACCTTC.

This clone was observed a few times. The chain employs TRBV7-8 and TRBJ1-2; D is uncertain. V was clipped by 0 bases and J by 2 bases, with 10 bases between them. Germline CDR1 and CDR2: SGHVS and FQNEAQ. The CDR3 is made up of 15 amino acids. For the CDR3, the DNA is TGTGCCAGCAGCTTAGCGGCATACCTGAACTATGGCTACACCTTC. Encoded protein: CASSLAAYLNYGYTF.

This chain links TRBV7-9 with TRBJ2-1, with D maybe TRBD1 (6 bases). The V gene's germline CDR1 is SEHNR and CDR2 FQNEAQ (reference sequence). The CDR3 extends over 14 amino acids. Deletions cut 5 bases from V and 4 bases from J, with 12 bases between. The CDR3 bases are TGTGCCAGCAGCAACCCAGGGGCTTACAATGAGCAGTTCTTC. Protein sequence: CASSNPGAYNEQFF.

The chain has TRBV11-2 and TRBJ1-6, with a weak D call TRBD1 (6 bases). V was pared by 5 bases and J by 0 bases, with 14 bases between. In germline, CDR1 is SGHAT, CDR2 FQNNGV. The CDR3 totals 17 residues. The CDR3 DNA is TGTGCCAGCAGCGGAAAAGGGGGTAGCTCCTATAATTCACCCCTCCACTTT. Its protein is CASSGKGGSSYNSPLHF.

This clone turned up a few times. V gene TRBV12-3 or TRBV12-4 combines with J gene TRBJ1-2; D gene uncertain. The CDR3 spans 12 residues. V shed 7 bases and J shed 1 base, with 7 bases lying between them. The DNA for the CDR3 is TGTGCCAGCACGAGGGATAACTATGGCTACACCTTC. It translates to CASTRDNYGYTF.